Following are 24 T cell receptor beta chains from one sample sequenced in a study of neoadjuvant nivolumab and ipilimumab in lung cancer (dated by TCRdb to 2018 to 2021). This sample's time point label indicates: at surgical resection after neoadjuvant nivolumab +/- ipilimumab. Receptor libraries were prepared by the immunoSEQ multiplex PCR assay. The clones in this table, taken by TCRdb from immuneACCESS, are in-frame only. Not every clone is retained; where verified, under half of the shortfall comes from an unresolved V gene, and the cause of the rest is unknown. The sample includes 25,000 to 30,000 clones, with around 86% observed a single time. The ten top clones hold 7% to 10% of the sample. Sequenced here: tumor tissue, sampled after neoadjuvant nivolumab, alone or with ipilimumab, at or shortly before surgery. Source of these receptors: an adult with non-small cell lung cancer.

The V call is TRBV19, the J call TRBJ1-3; no firm D call. CDR1 is LNHDA and CDR2 is SQIVND in the germline V gene (reference sequence). Trimming shortened V by 4 bases and J by 2 bases, and 6 bases separated the two germline ends. CDR3 length: 13 residues. CDR3 DNA: TGTGCCAGTAGTAGTCAAGCTGGAAACACCATATATTTT. Amino acids: CASSSQAGNTIYF.

This chain connects TRBV29-1 to TRBJ1-1, with TRBD1 identical over 8 bases. CDR3 length: 11 amino acids. Per the germline V gene, CDR1 is SQVTM and CDR2 is ANQGSEA. V shed 7 bases and J 5 bases; nucleotides not matched to a gene: 3. DNA for the CDR3: TGCAGCGCCACAGGGGGGACTGAAGCTTTCTTT. Translation gives CSATGGTEAFF.

The chain combines TRBV27 with TRBJ2-1; D is unclear. With 10 bases removed from V and 8 bases from J, the gap between germline ends came to 15 bases. Germline V CDR1 and CDR2: MNHEY, SMNVEV (reference sequence). The CDR3 has 12 amino acids. The CDR3 sequence is CANINPGYEQFF. In DNA, the CDR3 is TGTGCCAACATAAACCCCGGCTATGAGCAGTTCTTC.

The chain combines TRBV5-4 with TRBJ2-7, with no clear D. This CDR3 has 12 residues. V gave up 1 base and J gave up 5 bases, with 7 bases separating them. Looked up from germline, CDR1 is SGHNT and CDR2 is YYREEE (reference sequence). CDR3 nucleotide sequence: TGTGCCAGCAGCTTGATTGGGGACGAGCAGTACTTC. Amino acids: CASSLIGDEQYF.

The gene calls are TRBV28 and TRBJ2-7; tentatively, D is TRBD1 or TRBD2 (6 bases each). Trimming removed 5 bases from V and 9 bases from J, with 23 bases in between. The CDR3 loop spans 15 amino acids. The germline gives CDR1 MDHEN, CDR2 SYDVKM. The CDR3 DNA reads TGTGCCAGCAGTCCGCCTCGGGGGCAGTCGATGAGGCAGTACTTC. Amino acid sequence: CASSPPRGQSMRQYF.

The chain recombines TRBV29-1 with TRBJ2-7; D call uncertain. Germline V gene sequence: CDR1 SQVTM, CDR2 ANQGSEA. V lost 3 bases to trimming and J lost 6 bases, with 12 bases between them. The length of the CDR3 is 12 residues. The chain's CDR3 is CSVDPGLGEQYF. CDR3 nucleotides: TGCAGCGTTGACCCGGGTTTGGGCGAGCAGTACTTC.

This chain connects TRBV18 to TRBJ2-3, with unresolved D. This CDR3 is built from 12 residues. The V and J ends lost 0 bases and 6 bases respectively, with 4 bases between them. Germline CDR1 and CDR2: KGHSH and LQKENI. The CDR3 reads CASSPPADTQYF. CDR3 sequence (DNA): TGTGCCAGCTCACCACCGGCCGATACGCAGTATTTT.

V usage is TRBV18 and J usage is TRBJ1-2; TRBD1 matches 7 bases. The CDR3 runs 15 residues. Looked up from germline, CDR1 is KGHSH and CDR2 is LQKENI. Trimming removed 2 bases from V and 4 bases from J; junction bases left unmatched: 7. The CDR3 nucleotides are TGTGCCAGCTCACCAAGAACAGGGACAGCCTATGGCTACACCTTC. This codes for CASSPRTGTAYGYTF.

This chain joins TRBV18 and TRBJ1-1; the match to TRBD1 covers 10 bases. CDR1 KGHSH and CDR2 LQKENI come from the germline V gene. Trimming took 2 bases from V and 3 from J; bases not matched to a gene: 6. The CDR3 is made up of 16 amino acids. The CDR3 nucleotides are TGTGCCAGCTCACCAGGGACAGGGGTGGAGGACACTGAAGCTTTCTTT. Protein sequence: CASSPGTGVEDTEAFF.

The chain couples TRBV5-4 to TRBJ2-5; D is undetermined. This CDR3 comprises 15 residues. V lost 0 bases to trimming and J lost 0 bases, with 9 bases between them. CDR1 is SGHNT, CDR2 YYREEE, per germline (reference sequence). As DNA, the CDR3 is TGTGCCAGCAGCTTGGCGCAGGCGAACCAAGAGACCCAGTACTTC. Translation: CASSLAQANQETQYF.

V and J are TRBV7-9 and TRBJ1-1; TRBD1 matches 7 bases. CDR1 is SEHNR and CDR2 is FQNEAQ in the germline V gene (reference sequence). The CDR3 extends over 14 amino acids. Trimming cost V 5 bases and J 4 bases; bases outside gene matches: 7. The CDR3: CASSNQQGSTEAFF. The DNA of the CDR3 is TGTGCCAGCAGCAATCAACAGGGGAGCACTGAAGCTTTCTTT.

This sequence joins TRBV19 and TRBJ2-3, with 8 nucleotides matching TRBD2. This CDR3 is built from 17 residues. Germline V gene data show CDR1 as LNHDA and CDR2 as SQIVND (reference sequence). The junction had 11 bases not matched to a gene; V was cut back by 4 bases and J by 2 bases. The CDR3 nucleotides read TGTGCCAGTAGTACCGGACGACTAGCGCGACCCACAGATACGCAGTATTTT. Translating gives CASSTGRLARPTDTQYF.

This sequence joins TRBV7-9 and TRBJ1-2; no clear D. This CDR3 spans 10 amino acids. Germline V gene lookup returns CDR1 SEHNR and CDR2 FQNEAQ (reference sequence). The V end was cut by 3 bases, the J end by 13 bases, with 9 bases between. The CDR3 nucleotides read TGTGCCAGCAGCTTCCTCGGTATCACCTTC. This encodes CASSFLGITF.

This rearrangement joins TRBV7-7 to TRBJ1-3; tentatively, D is TRBD1 (5 bases). Trimming pared 4 bases from V and 0 bases from J, leaving 19 bases between. The germline gives CDR1 SSHAT, CDR2 FNYEAQ (reference sequence). The CDR3 totals 18 residues. CDR3 bases: TGTGCCAGCAGCTCCATAGATAGTGGGGGGAGCTCTGGAAACACCATATATTTT. Amino acid sequence: CASSSIDSGGSSGNTIYF.

This chain joins TRBV5-1 and TRBJ2-2; 7 bases match TRBD2. CDR3 size: 15 residues. V lost 3 bases to trimming and J lost 0 bases; unmatched junction nucleotides: 2. The germline gives CDR1 SGHRS, CDR2 YFSETQ. This chain's CDR3 is CASSSLATNTGELFF. CDR3 nucleotides: TGCGCCAGCAGCTCACTAGCGACGAACACCGGGGAGCTGTTTTTT.

The genes are TRBV11-3 and TRBJ1-4; D remains unclear. The germline gives CDR1 SGHNT, CDR2 YENEEA. With 5 bases removed from V and 8 bases from J, the gap between germline ends came to 12 bases. This CDR3 region has 13 residues. The CDR3 DNA reads as TGTGCCAGCAGCCGAGAGAGGTTGGAAAAACTGTTTTTT. Translated, it gives CASSRERLEKLFF.

The chain carries TRBV5-5 and TRBJ1-1; D call uncertain. The CDR3 sequence is 13 residues long. Germline loops: CDR1 SGHKS, CDR2 YYEKEE (reference sequence). V was shortened by 2 bases and J by 0 bases, with 5 bases between the two germline ends. As DNA, the CDR3 is TGTGCCAGCAGCTTCGACCTGAACACTGAAGCTTTCTTT. Encoded protein: CASSFDLNTEAFF.

The gene calls are TRBV5-4 and TRBJ1-1; 11 bases map to TRBD1. Germline V gene lookup returns CDR1 SGHNT and CDR2 YYREEE (reference sequence). J was trimmed by 1 base and V by 6 bases; bases with no gene match: 5. The CDR3 has 15 amino acids. The CDR3 protein is CASTPGQGENTEAFF. As DNA, the CDR3 is TGTGCCAGCACCCCGGGACAGGGGGAGAACACTGAAGCTTTCTTT.

CDR3 residues: CASSLEGRVNTEAFF. The CDR3 coding sequence is TGTGCCAGCAGCTTAGAGGGACGGGTGAACACTGAAGCTTTCTTT. The chain employs TRBV7-2 and TRBJ1-1; TRBD1 is a possible D gene (5 bases). V lost 1 base to trimming and J lost 0 bases, with 9 bases between them. The V gene's germline CDR1 is SGHTA and CDR2 FQGNSA. This CDR3 contains 15 residues.

The V gene is TRBV5-6, the J gene TRBJ1-5, with D perhaps TRBD1 (5 bases). Trimming left V 4 bases short and J 1 base short, with 9 bases between. The germline CDR1 and CDR2 sequences are SGHDT and YYEEEE. The CDR3 has 14 residues. For the CDR3, the DNA is TGTGCCAGCAGCCCCCGGGACAGCAATCAGCCCCAGCATTTT. This sequence encodes CASSPRDSNQPQHF.

The chain has TRBV7-9 and TRBJ2-3; 8 bases line up with TRBD2. This CDR3 is built from 14 residues. J gave up 3 bases and V 1 base, and 0 bases lay outside the gene matches. The germline gives CDR1 SEHNR, CDR2 FQNEAQ (reference sequence). The CDR3 DNA is TGTGCCAGCAGCTTAGGCGGGAGGACAGATACGCAGTATTTT. Residues: CASSLGGRTDTQYF.

The chain has TRBV7-2 and TRBJ2-3, with 11 nucleotides matching TRBD2. The germline V gene encodes CDR1 SGHTA and CDR2 FQGNSA. V lost 2 bases to trimming and J lost 3 bases; unmatched junction nucleotides: 4. The CDR3 runs 16 residues. CDR3 nucleotides: TGTGCCAGCAGCTTATTCACTAGCGGGAGTACAGATACGCAGTATTTT. The encoded protein is CASSLFTSGSTDTQYF.

The chain carries TRBV4-2 and TRBJ2-5, with 9 nucleotides matching TRBD2. V shed 4 bases, J shed 1 base, and the junction held 4 bases outside the gene matches. This CDR3 comprises 15 residues. Germline assignment: CDR1 LGHNA and CDR2 YNFKEQ. The CDR3 sequence: CASSLASGVQETQYF. The CDR3 region has the DNA TGTGCCAGCAGCCTTGCTAGCGGGGTCCAAGAGACCCAGTACTTC.

This clone counts as medium-sized. The chain links TRBV6-5 to TRBJ1-2, with a weak D call TRBD1 (5 bases). V lost 2 bases and J lost 0, with 10 bases in between. Germline V gene lookup returns CDR1 MNHEY and CDR2 SVGAGI. The CDR3 consists of 15 residues. The DNA of the CDR3 is TGTGCCAGCAGTTACACGGCAGGGACTAACTATGGCTACACCTTC. Its protein is CASSYTAGTNYGYTF.